The 13 T cell receptor beta chains below come from one sample, sequenced in a study of identical twins. TCRdb called the 5' RACE reads again in MiXCR, with one record for every CDR3 protein. The table has hundreds of thousands of distinct CDR3 sequences, over 9% seen once; the top ten hold about 1.5%. The data also belong to a second study, concerning yellow fever vaccine responses in identical twins.

The sequenced material came from PBMCs. Receptors originate from a woman between 18 and 30 years old in good health.

Only a few counts were recorded for this clonotype. V gene TRBV5-5 combines with J gene TRBJ1-1; D is unresolved. Deletions cut 0 bases from V and 7 bases from J, with 13 bases between. Germline CDR1 is SGHKS and CDR2 is YYEKEE (reference sequence). This CDR3 contains 14 residues. The CDR3 DNA reads TGTGCCAGCAGCTTGGGGGCCCACCGGGATGAAGCTTTCTTT. This sequence encodes CASSLGAHRDEAFF.

This clonotype was observed at least ten times. The gene calls are TRBV5-1 and TRBJ1-1; D unclear. Trimming stripped 1 base from V and 1 base from J, with 11 bases between. Germline V gives CDR1 SGHRS, CDR2 YFSETQ. The CDR3 is 15 amino acids. The CDR3 bases are TGCGCCAGCAGCTTGTCTGGCAGGAGGAACACTGAAGCTTTCTTT. Protein product: CASSLSGRRNTEAFF.

This clonotype was seen only a few times. V is TRBV27 and J is TRBJ2-1; the D gene is possibly TRBD2 (5 bases). V shed 4 bases and J shed 10 bases, with 17 bases lying between them. Per germline, CDR1 MNHEY and CDR2 SMNVEV (reference sequence). This CDR3 spans 14 amino acids. In DNA form, the CDR3 reads TGTGCCAGCAGTTCCCCCTCCAGGAGACTAGAGCAGTTCTTC. It encodes CASSSPSRRLEQFF.

The chain employs TRBV5-1 and TRBJ2-2, with D perhaps matching TRBD2 (6 bases). The germline V and J ends were trimmed by 1 base and 6 bases, with 16 bases remaining between them. Germline CDR1 is SGHRS and CDR2 is YFSETQ. The CDR3 is 16 amino acids. The CDR3 here is CASSLSTGVGAGELFF. The CDR3 bases are TGCGCCAGCAGCTTGTCAACGGGGGTCGGGGCCGGGGAGCTGTTTTTT.

This clonotype was seen more than once but under ten times. The chain joins TRBV12-5 to TRBJ2-3; 10 nucleotides align to TRBD2. Germline CDR1 is LGHNT and CDR2 is FRNRAP. J was trimmed by 0 bases and V by 9 bases; bases with no gene match: 27. The CDR3 length is 22 residues. The CDR3 DNA follows: TGTGCTAGCTCCGGGGCTAGCGGGAGCTATACACCGTTTAAGCCTAGCACAGATACGCAGTATTTT. This codes for CASSGASGSYTPFKPSTDTQYF. Full variable domain (outside the CDR3, taken from reference TRBV12-5 and TRBJ2-3): DARVTQTPRHKVTEMGQEVTMRCQPILGHNTVFWYRQTMMQGLELLAYFRNRAPLDDSGMPKDRFSAEMPDATLATLKIQPSEPRDSAVYFCASSGASGSYTPFKPSTDTQYFGPGTRLTVL.

This clonotype was picked up many times. V and J are TRBV28 and TRBJ2-2, with D unresolved. This CDR3 is 13 amino acids long. Per the germline V gene, CDR1 is MDHEN and CDR2 is SYDVKM. V was pared by 7 bases and J by 2 bases, with 8 bases between. The CDR3 protein is CASKIYNTGELFF. CDR3 nucleotides: TGTGCCAGCAAGATCTACAACACCGGGGAGCTGTTTTTT.

The chain has TRBV4-2 and TRBJ2-2; the D gene is possibly TRBD2 (6 bases). This CDR3 has 14 amino acids. The V end lost 1 base, the J end lost 4 bases, and 7 bases lay between the germline ends. The germline CDR1 and CDR2 sequences are LGHNA and YNFKEQ. The CDR3 spells CASSQASATGELFF. The CDR3 bases are TGTGCCAGCAGCCAAGCTAGCGCCACCGGGGAGCTGTTTTTT.

There are a few counts of this clonotype. The chain recombines TRBV24-1 with TRBJ2-1; D may be TRBD2 (5 bases). CDR3 length: 18 residues. Per germline, CDR1 KGHDR and CDR2 SFDVKD. The V end was cut by 6 bases, the J end by 1 base, with 21 bases between. CDR3 loop: CATSRPSPAGSSYNEQFF. The CDR3 DNA is TGTGCCACCAGTCGGCCCAGCCCGGCGGGTTCATCCTACAATGAGCAGTTCTTC.

This clonotype was seen a few times. The chain combines TRBV6-1 with TRBJ2-2; D may be TRBD1 (5 bases). This CDR3 has 15 amino acids. Germline CDR1 and CDR2: MNHNS and SASEGT. Trimming took 6 bases from V and 7 from J, leaving 18 bases between them. CDR3 in DNA: TGTGCCAGCAGCATAAACGGCCAGGGATACGGGGAGCTGTTTTTT. Amino acid sequence: CASSINGQGYGELFF.

The table lists this clonotype with many counts. As DNA, the CDR3 is TGCAGTGCTAGTTTGCCCGGTTTCTACGAGCAGTACTTC. This sequence encodes CSASLPGFYEQYF. This chain connects TRBV20-1 to TRBJ2-7; no definite D call. From germline, CDR1 is DFQATT and CDR2 SNEGSKA (reference sequence). The ends were cut back, 3 bases at V and 3 bases at J, with 12 bases in the middle. The CDR3 has 13 residues.

In its sample, this clonotype was seen many times. The rearrangement links TRBV9 to TRBJ2-1; 11 bases match TRBD2. The V segment lost 4 bases and the J segment 10 bases; nucleotides outside the gene matches: 7. The CDR3 extends over 14 amino acids. The germline V gene has CDR1 SGDLS and CDR2 YYNGEE. CDR3 loop: CASSQLAGEQEQFF. As DNA, the CDR3 is TGTGCCAGCAGCCAACTAGCGGGAGAACAGGAGCAGTTCTTC.

The chain recombines TRBV11-2 with TRBJ2-5; possible D gene TRBD1, 8 bases. The CDR3 extends over 13 amino acids. Per the germline V gene, CDR1 is SGHAT and CDR2 is FQNNGV. CDR3: CASQGGLQETQYF. In nucleotides, the CDR3 is TGTGCTTCACAGGGGGGGCTGCAAGAGACCCAGTACTTC.

This clonotype has only a few counts. The rearrangement links TRBV20-1 to TRBJ1-6; 7 bases line up with TRBD1. Germline-derived CDR1 and CDR2 are DFQATT and SNEGSKA (reference sequence). The CDR3 is 13 residues long. Losses at the gene ends were 4 bases for V and 9 bases for J; bases not matched to a gene: 6. CDR3 residues: CSAKDREGSPLHF. The DNA for the CDR3 is TGCAGTGCTAAAGACAGGGAAGGTTCACCCCTCCACTTT.